These 21 T cell receptor beta chains were all obtained from the same sample, sequenced in a study of beta chain features in type 1 diabetes. Study-wide findings and caveats: Significant though moderate, a shortening of TCRB CDR3s appeared in all four CD4+ subsets of Type 1 diabetes patients.

These receptors lack a known antigen. Since all of the isolated RNA was reverse transcribed, expressed TCRB transcripts were what got sequenced. Assay used: immunoSEQ multiplex PCR; TCRdb lists only in-frame clones, some missing. The sample consists of about 260,000 clones, roughly 21% of them appearing once. The sequenced material came from naive CD4+ T cells from blood. The receptors derive from a woman between 40 and 50 years old with type 1 diabetes.

With respect to this clone: This specimen includes other DNA sequences encoding the same CDR3. The chain couples TRBV7-2 to TRBJ2-5; D ambiguous. There are 12 residues in the CDR3. Germline values: CDR1 SGHTA, CDR2 FQGNSA. Trimming pared 1 base from V and 4 bases from J, leaving 4 bases between. The CDR3 DNA reads TGTGCCAGCAGCTTAGACGGAGAGACCCAGTACTTC. Amino acids: CASSLDGETQYF.

The chain combines TRBV6-6 with TRBJ1-5, with D unclear. Germline CDR1 and CDR2: MNHNY and SVGAGI (reference sequence). The CDR3 contains 11 residues. V lost 4 bases and J lost 9, with 7 bases in between. The CDR3: CASSSGRPQHF. The CDR3 bases are TGTGCCAGCAGTTCCGGGAGGCCCCAGCATTTT.

This chain uses TRBV2 with TRBJ2-5; no firm D call. In germline, CDR1 is SNHLY, CDR2 FYNNEI. Trimming took off 2 bases at V and 4 bases at J, with 8 bases between the two ends. The CDR3 runs to 13 residues. The CDR3 reads CASSENWRETQYF. CDR3 bases: TGTGCCAGCAGTGAAAACTGGAGAGAGACCCAGTACTTC.

This clone was seen only a few times. The V gene is TRBV28, the J gene TRBJ1-1; D gene uncertain. Germline CDR1 MDHEN, CDR2 SYDVKM. With 7 bases removed from V and 4 bases from J, the gap between germline ends came to 13 bases. The CDR3 is 13 residues long. This chain's CDR3 is CASISWRSTEAFF. CDR3 nucleotide sequence: TGTGCCAGCATCTCCTGGCGGTCCACTGAAGCTTTCTTT.

This clone was observed a handful of times. The V call is TRBV7-9, the J call TRBJ1-1; maybe TRBD1 (5 bases). The CDR3 totals 14 residues. Trimming took off 5 bases at V and 4 bases at J, with 14 bases between the two ends. The germline V gene has CDR1 SEHNR and CDR2 FQNEAQ (reference sequence). In DNA, the CDR3 is TGTGCCAGCAGCGCCGACAGTGTGTTCACTGAAGCTTTCTTT. Its translation is CASSADSVFTEAFF.

This clone was counted only a few times. V and J are TRBV5-4 and TRBJ2-7; TRBD1 matches at 8 bases. The J segment lost 4 bases and the V segment lost 3 bases, leaving 6 bases of the junction unmatched. Germline CDR1 is SGHNT and CDR2 is YYREEE (reference sequence). This CDR3 contains 14 residues. CDR3 amino acids: CASSYGQGNYEQYF. The CDR3 nucleotides are TGTGCCAGCAGCTACGGACAGGGAAATTACGAGCAGTACTTC.

The CDR3 nucleotides are TGCGCCAGCAGCCAAGCGGAGGACTCCTACAATGAGCAGTTCTTC. This gives the protein CASSQAEDSYNEQFF. The chain employs TRBV4-3 and TRBJ2-1, with D tentatively TRBD2 (5 bases). The CDR3 totals 15 residues. CDR1 is LGHNA, CDR2 YSLEER, per germline. V dropped 1 base and J dropped 0 bases, with 7 bases sitting between them.

A few counts support this clone. V usage is TRBV6-5 and J usage is TRBJ2-1; TRBD2 matches at 11 bases. The CDR3 is 14 residues long. The V gene end was trimmed by 2 bases and the J gene end by 11 bases; junction bases not matched to a gene: 5. Germline V gene sequence: CDR1 MNHEY, CDR2 SVGAGI. CDR3 loop: CASSYPGTSGKQFF. The CDR3 nucleotides are TGTGCCAGCAGTTACCCAGGGACTAGCGGAAAGCAGTTCTTC.

This clone was observed a few times. This rearrangement joins TRBV29-1 to TRBJ2-7, with TRBD1 identical over 7 bases. The junction had 6 bases not matched to a gene; V was cut back by 5 bases and J by 2 bases. The CDR3 extends over 13 amino acids. Germline lookup yields CDR1 SQVTM and CDR2 ANQGSEA. In DNA form, the CDR3 reads TGCAGCGTTAGGGACAGCCCACCCTACGAGCAGTACTTC. Translating gives CSVRDSPPYEQYF.

This clone was picked up a small number of times. CDR3 DNA sequence: TGTGCCTGGAGTATTCTAGCGAATGAGCAGTTCTTC. Residues: CAWSILANEQFF. The V call is TRBV30, the J call TRBJ2-1; tentative D call: TRBD2 (6 bases). V was cut by 2 bases and J by 7 bases, with 9 bases left in between. The germline gives CDR1 GTSNPN, CDR2 SVGIG (reference sequence). The CDR3 contains 12 residues.

The genes are TRBV29-1 and TRBJ2-3; TRBD1 agrees at 9 bases. There are 13 residues in the CDR3. Trimming cost V 2 bases and J 8 bases; bases outside gene matches: 5. Germline CDR1 SQVTM, CDR2 ANQGSEA. The CDR3 bases are TGCAGCGTTGAACCACAGGGGGCCGGTACGCAGTATTTT. Encoded protein: CSVEPQGAGTQYF.

This clone was observed a handful of times. The chain carries TRBV29-1 and TRBJ2-7, with TRBD2 matching over 9 bases. Trimming cost V 7 bases and J 4 bases; bases outside gene matches: 5. Germline loops: CDR1 SQVTM, CDR2 ANQGSEA. The CDR3 covers 12 residues. CDR3 sequence: CSGARGGYEQYF. DNA for the CDR3: TGCAGCGGTGCGCGGGGGGGATACGAGCAGTACTTC.

This clone has just a few counts. The V gene is TRBV18, the J gene TRBJ2-5; 8 bases are shared with TRBD2. Per germline, CDR1 KGHSH and CDR2 LQKENI. This CDR3 has 17 amino acids. Trimming took 0 bases from V and 1 from J; bases not matched to a gene: 7. The CDR3 is CASSPPIAGTSQETQYF. The CDR3, as DNA: TGTGCCAGCTCACCACCGATAGCGGGGACCTCCCAAGAGACCCAGTACTTC. Drawing the rest from reference TRBV18 and TRBJ2-5, the complete variable domain is NAGVMQNPRHLVRRRGQEARLRCSPMKGHSHVYWYRQLPEEGLKFMVYLQKENIIDESGMPKERFSAEFPKEGPSILRIQQVVRGDSAAYFCASSPPIAGTSQETQYFGPGTRLLVL.

This clone was found a few times. The chain has TRBV7-3 and TRBJ2-1; D is possibly TRBD2 (6 bases). Trimming removed 5 bases at V and 5 bases at J, with 16 bases between. CDR3 size: 15 residues. Germline CDR1 is SGHTA and CDR2 is FQGTGA. For the CDR3, the DNA is TGTGCCAGCAGCAAGACTAGTTTAAGGGACAATGAGCAGTTCTTC. Its protein is CASSKTSLRDNEQFF.

The chain uses TRBV9 and TRBJ2-7; 10 nucleotides line up with TRBD1. Losses at the gene ends were 0 bases for V and 2 bases for J; bases not matched to a gene: 5. Germline V gives CDR1 SGDLS, CDR2 YYNGEE. The CDR3 loop spans 16 amino acids. The CDR3 loop reads CASSVGTGTGAYEQYF. For the CDR3, the DNA is TGTGCCAGCAGCGTAGGGACCGGGACAGGGGCCTACGAGCAGTACTTC.

This clone showed up just a few times. The gene calls are TRBV5-8 and TRBJ1-5; weak D call: TRBD1 (5 bases). This CDR3 is 18 amino acids long. From germline, CDR1 is SGHTS and CDR2 YDEGEE. Trimming shortened V by 0 bases and J by 2 bases, and 18 bases separated the two germline ends. CDR3 in amino acids: CASSLEGLLLSGNQPQHF. The CDR3 nucleotides are TGTGCCAGCAGCTTGGAGGGGCTGTTGCTCTCCGGCAATCAGCCCCAGCATTTT.

This chain connects TRBV6-6 to TRBJ1-5; a possible D gene is TRBD1 (6 bases). CDR3 length: 14 residues. CDR1 is MNHNY, CDR2 SVGAGI, per germline (reference sequence). Trimming removed 5 bases at V and 6 bases at J, with 14 bases between. The CDR3 region is CASSAPGTIQPQHF. The CDR3, as DNA: TGTGCCAGCAGTGCCCCTGGGACAATTCAGCCCCAGCATTTT.

This clone was counted once. V is TRBV23-1 and J is TRBJ2-7, with 7 bases matching TRBD1. TRBV23-1 is identified as an open reading frame with a role that is uncertain. The CDR3 sequence is 15 residues long. The V and J ends lost 4 bases and 6 bases, in that order; junction bases with no gene match: 12. The chain's CDR3 is CASSRRQGSFLEQYF. The CDR3 coding sequence is TGCGCCAGCAGTCGAAGACAGGGAAGTTTTCTCGAGCAGTACTTC.

This chain uses TRBV28 with TRBJ1-1; 9 positions match TRBD1. The germline gives CDR1 MDHEN, CDR2 SYDVKM. V trimming: 7 bases; J trimming: 4 bases; junction bases outside the gene matches: 13. This CDR3 has 16 residues. CDR3 DNA sequence: TGTGCCAGCACGCTTTCCGGGACAGGGTTGAGCACTGAAGCTTTCTTT. Its protein product is CASTLSGTGLSTEAFF.

This clone was seen a few times. The gene calls are TRBV29-1 and TRBJ1-4; TRBD1 might be the D (6 bases). This CDR3 comprises 16 residues. V was clipped by 1 base and J by 3 bases, with 15 bases between them. Germline V gene data show CDR1 as SQVTM and CDR2 as ANQGSEA. The CDR3: CSVEAAGKGANEKLFF. The CDR3 region has the DNA TGCAGCGTTGAAGCGGCCGGGAAGGGGGCTAATGAAAAACTGTTTTTT.

The V call is TRBV7-2, the J call TRBJ1-2; 7 nucleotides line up with TRBD1. The CDR3 consists of 15 residues. V trimming: 4 bases; J trimming: 2 bases; junction bases outside the gene matches: 7. The V gene's germline CDR1 is SGHTA and CDR2 FQGNSA. The CDR3: CASSSLPGQNYGYTF. CDR3 sequence (DNA): TGTGCCAGCAGCTCCTTACCGGGACAGAACTATGGCTACACCTTC.